The entry below gives a single T cell receptor beta chain sequence along with its context. These data come from a study of cytomegalovirus exposure and HLA in healthy donors. Data came from immunoSEQ multiplex PCR; TCRdb stores just in-frame clones and leaves some out. The repertoire consists of about 88,000 clones, with 80% to 85% occurring once and the leading ten covering 12%. This CDR3 is 13 amino acids long. Germline values: CDR1 MGHRA, CDR2 YSYEKL. V was cut by 5 bases and J by 0 bases, with 8 bases left in between. This chain links TRBV4-1 with TRBJ2-7; possible D gene TRBD1, 6 bases. The material sequenced was PBMCs. This TCR was recovered from a woman between 18 and 30 years old in good health and CMV-seropositive. The CDR3 DNA sequence: TGCGCCAGCAGCTTGGGACACTCCTACGAGCAGTACTTC. The encoded protein is CASSLGHSYEQYF.